This T cell receptor beta chain emerged from a study of CD8 T cells in Susac syndrome. Study-wide points: By the study's own acknowledgment, its TCR sequencing and HLA analysis included relatively few individuals.

A quantity of about 0.45 to 1 ug RNA underwent reverse transcription using random hexamers. Amplification of TCR beta CDR3 by immunoSEQ multiplex PCR spanned 54 Vbeta and 13 Jbeta. TCRdb reanalysed the immunoSEQ multiplex PCR reads using MiXCR and keeps one entry per CDR3 protein. The sample includes approximately 130,000 distinct CDR3 sequences, 94% of them seen just once. Worth noting for this clonotype: The antigen remains undetermined.

From blood CD8+ and CD4+ T cells, TCR beta sequences were generated. Healthy donors constituted the control group, matched for age and sex. Per germline, CDR1 SGHRS and CDR2 YFSETQ. This CDR3 comprises 14 residues. V shed 4 bases and J 5 bases; nucleotides not matched to a gene: 6. The clonotype comes from a human donor in good health. Sequencing was carried out using CD4+ T cells from PBMCs. The chain has TRBV5-1 and TRBJ2-3; 8 bases align to TRBD1. CDR3 nucleotide sequence: TGCGCCAGCAGCCTCGACAGGGGTGGAGATACGCAGTATTTT. It encodes CASSLDRGGDTQYF.